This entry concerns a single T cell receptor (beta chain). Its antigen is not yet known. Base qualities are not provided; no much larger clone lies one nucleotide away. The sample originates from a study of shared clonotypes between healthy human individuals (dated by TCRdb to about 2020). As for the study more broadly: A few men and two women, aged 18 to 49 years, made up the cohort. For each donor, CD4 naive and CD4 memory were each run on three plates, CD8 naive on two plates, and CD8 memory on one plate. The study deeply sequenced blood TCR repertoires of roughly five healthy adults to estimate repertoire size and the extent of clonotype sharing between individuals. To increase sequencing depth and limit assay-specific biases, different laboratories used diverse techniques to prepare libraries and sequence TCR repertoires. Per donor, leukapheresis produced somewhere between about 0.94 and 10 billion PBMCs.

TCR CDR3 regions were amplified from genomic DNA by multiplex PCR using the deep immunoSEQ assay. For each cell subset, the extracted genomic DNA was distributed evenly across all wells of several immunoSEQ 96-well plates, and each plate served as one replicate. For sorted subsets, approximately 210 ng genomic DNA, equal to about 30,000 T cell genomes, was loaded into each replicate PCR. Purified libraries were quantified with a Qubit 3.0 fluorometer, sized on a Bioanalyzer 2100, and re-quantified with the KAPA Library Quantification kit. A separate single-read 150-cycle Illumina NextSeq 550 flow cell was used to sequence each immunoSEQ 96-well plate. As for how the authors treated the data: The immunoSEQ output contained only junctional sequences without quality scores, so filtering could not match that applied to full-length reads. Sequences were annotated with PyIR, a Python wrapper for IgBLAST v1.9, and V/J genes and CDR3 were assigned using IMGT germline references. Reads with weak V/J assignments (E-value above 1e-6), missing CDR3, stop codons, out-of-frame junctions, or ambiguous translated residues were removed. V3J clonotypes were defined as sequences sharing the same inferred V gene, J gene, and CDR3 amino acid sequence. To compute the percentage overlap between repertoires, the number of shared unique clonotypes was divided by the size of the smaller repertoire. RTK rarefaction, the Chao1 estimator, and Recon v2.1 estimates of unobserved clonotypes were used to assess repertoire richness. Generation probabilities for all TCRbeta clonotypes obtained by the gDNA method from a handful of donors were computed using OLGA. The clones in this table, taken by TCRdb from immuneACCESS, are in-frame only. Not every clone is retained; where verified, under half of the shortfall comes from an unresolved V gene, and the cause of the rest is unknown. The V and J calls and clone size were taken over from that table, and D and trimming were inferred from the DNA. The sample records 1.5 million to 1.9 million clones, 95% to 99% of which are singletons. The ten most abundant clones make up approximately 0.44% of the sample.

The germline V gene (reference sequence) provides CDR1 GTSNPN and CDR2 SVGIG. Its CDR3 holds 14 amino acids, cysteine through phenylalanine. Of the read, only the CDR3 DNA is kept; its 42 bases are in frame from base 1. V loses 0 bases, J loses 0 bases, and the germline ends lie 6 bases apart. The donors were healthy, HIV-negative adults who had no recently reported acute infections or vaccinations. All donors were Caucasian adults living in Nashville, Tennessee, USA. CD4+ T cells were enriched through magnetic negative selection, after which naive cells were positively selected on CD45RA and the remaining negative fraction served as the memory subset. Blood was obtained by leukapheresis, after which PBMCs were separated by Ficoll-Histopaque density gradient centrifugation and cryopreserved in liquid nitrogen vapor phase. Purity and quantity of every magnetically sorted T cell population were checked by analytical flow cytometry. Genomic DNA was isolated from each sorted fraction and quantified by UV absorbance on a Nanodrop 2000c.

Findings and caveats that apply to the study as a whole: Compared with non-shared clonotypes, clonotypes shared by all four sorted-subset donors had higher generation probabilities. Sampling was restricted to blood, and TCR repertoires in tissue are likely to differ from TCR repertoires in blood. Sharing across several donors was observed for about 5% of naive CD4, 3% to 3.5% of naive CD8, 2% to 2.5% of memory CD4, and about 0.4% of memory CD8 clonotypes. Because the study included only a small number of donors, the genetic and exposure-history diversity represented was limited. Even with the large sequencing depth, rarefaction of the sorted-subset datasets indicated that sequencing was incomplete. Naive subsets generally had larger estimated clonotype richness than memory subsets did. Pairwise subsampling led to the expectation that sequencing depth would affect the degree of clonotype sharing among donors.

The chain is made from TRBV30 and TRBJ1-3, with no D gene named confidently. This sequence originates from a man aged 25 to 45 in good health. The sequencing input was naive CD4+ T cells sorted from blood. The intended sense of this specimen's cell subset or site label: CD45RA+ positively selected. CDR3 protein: CAWSVSVSGNTIYF. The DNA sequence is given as TGTGCCTGGAGTGTATCAGTCTCTGGAAACACCATATATTTT.